This T cell receptor beta chain was identified during a study of blood T cell repertoires in COVID-19. Whole-study context: Italy, Spain and the United States were the sources of the convalescent and acute COVID-19 samples. From T cells, B-cell-depleted T cells, or PBMCs came the material, which was cDNA or gDNA.

The CDR3 consists of 16 residues. The germline V gene encodes CDR1 SNHLY and CDR2 FYNNEI. The V end was cut by 3 bases, the J end by 0 bases, with 12 bases between. Methods used by the authors: Reference gene primers were amplified, and this amplification served to estimate nucleated cell counts. The table came from immunoSEQ multiplex PCR; TCRdb's copy has only in-frame clones and leaves some out. V and J calls and clone size are given by that table; D and trimming were obtained from the DNA. The table records some 200,000 clones, roughly 84% of them present only once. The source of this sequence is a human donor in a cohort sampled during active COVID-19. V is TRBV2 and J is TRBJ1-5, with D perhaps matching TRBD1 (6 bases). The sequencing sample was made of peripheral blood. CDR3 sequence: CASSDGQSYSNQPQHF. The CDR3 bases are TGTGCCAGCAGTGACGGACAGAGCTATAGCAATCAGCCCCAGCATTTT.